These T cell receptor beta chains were read from a single sample in a study of post-analysis software for immune sequencing data. MiXCR, run by TCRdb on the PCR reads, gives a single entry per CDR3 protein. The repertoire holds roughly 800,000 distinct CDR3 sequences, with 25% to 30% as singletons. Specimen: blood. The receptors shown here come from a girl between 5 and 17 years old with multiple sclerosis. Both conserved end residues are part of each CDR3. A D gene is named only where the DNA matches it firmly. Not every row has a clone size; where given, it reads once, few, many or a size class.

v_gene	d_gene	abundance	j_gene	CDR3nt	CDR3aa
TRBV9	-	-	TRBJ2-3	TGTGCCAGCAGCGTCGATGGAATCACAGATACGCAGTATTTT	CASSVDGITDTQYF
TRBV20-1	-	many	TRBJ2-3	TGCAGTGTTAGAGTAAAGTTAGCGTCGGGGACAGATACGCAGTATTTT	CSVRVKLASGTDTQYF
TRBV7-9	-	-	TRBJ1-2	TGTGCCAGCCGCTCAGACAGCCACCCTGGCTACACCTTC	CASRSDSHPGYTF
TRBV10-3	TRBD2	-	TRBJ2-3	TGTGCCATCAGAATATCCGGGACTAGCGGCACAGATACGCAGTATTTT	CAIRISGTSGTDTQYF
TRBV20-1	-	-	TRBJ2-6	TGCAGTGTCAAACAGGGTAGTGGGGCCAACGTCCTGACTTTC	CSVKQGSGANVLTF
TRBV6-6	-	few	TRBJ2-5	TGTGCCAGCAGTTACCGGACCCCGGGCCCGCTTGGGGAGACCCAGTACTTC	CASSYRTPGPLGETQYF
TRBV20-1	TRBD2	-	TRBJ2-2	TGCAGTGCCCCCGGGACTAGCAACACCGGGGAGCTGTTTTTT	CSAPGTSNTGELFF
TRBV25-1	TRBD1	-	TRBJ1-6	TGTGCCAGCAGTGGCCGGGACAGAACCTCCTGGGGTTCACCCCTCCACTTT	CASSGRDRTSWGSPLHF
TRBV27	-	-	TRBJ2-5	TGTGCCAGCGGCCCCCACCAAGAGACCCAGTACTTC	CASGPHQETQYF
TRBV14	TRBD1	-	TRBJ1-2	TGTGCCAGCAGCCCTCATAGACAGGGTTCCTATGGCTACACCTTC	CASSPHRQGSYGYTF
TRBV12-3/TRBV12-4	-	-	TRBJ2-2	TGTGCCAGCAGTTTCGATAACAGAGGAACCGGGGAGCTGTTTTTT	CASSFDNRGTGELFF
TRBV12-3/TRBV12-4	TRBD2	-	TRBJ2-1	TGTGCCAGCAGTTTAGTTCGGGACTACGAAGCCAATGAGCAGTTCTTC	CASSLVRDYEANEQFF
TRBV7-2	-	many	TRBJ2-5	TGTGCCAGCAGCCCAGCCTTCCAGGGTGGAGAGACCCAGTACTTC	CASSPAFQGGETQYF
TRBV7-8	TRBD1	-	TRBJ1-5	TGTGCCAGCAGACAAGACAGGGAGGCACTATATAGCAATCAGCCCCAGCATTTT	CASRQDREALYSNQPQHF
TRBV7-2	TRBD1	-	TRBJ1-1	TGTGCCAGCAGCTCCCGACAGGGGCGCCAGGGTGGCACTGAAGCTTTCTTT	CASSSRQGRQGGTEAFF
TRBV7-2	-	-	TRBJ1-1	TGTGCCAGCAGCTTATTGGGGTATCGCACTGAAGCTTTCTTT	CASSLLGYRTEAFF
TRBV7-2	TRBD1	-	TRBJ2-6	TGTGCCAGCAGCCTCGGACAGGGGAGGGCTGGGGCCAACGTCCTGACTTTC	CASSLGQGRAGANVLTF
TRBV18	-	-	TRBJ2-1	TGTGCCAGCGGAAGAGGGACCGTCTTGGATGAGCAGTTCTTC	CASGRGTVLDEQFF
TRBV10-2	TRBD2	few	TRBJ2-7	TGCGCCAGCAGTGATGGACTAGCCTACGAGCAGTACTTC	CASSDGLAYEQYF
TRBV6-5	-	few	TRBJ2-1	TGTGCCAGCAGTTTACGAAACCCAACCCACAATGAGCAGTTCTTC	CASSLRNPTHNEQFF
TRBV20-1	-	few	TRBJ2-3	TGCAGTGCTATGTCCCAGTCAGATACGCAGTATTTT	CSAMSQSDTQYF
TRBV29-1	-	-	TRBJ2-5	TGCAGCGGACGGAAGGGAGGAGAGACCCAGTACTTC	CSGRKGGETQYF
TRBV11-2	-	few	TRBJ1-1	TGTGCCAGCTCCCCATTACCCGGCTCTGAAGCTTTCTTT	CASSPLPGSEAFF
TRBV24-1	TRBD2	-	TRBJ2-1	TGTGCCACCAGTGATTTCGCGGGAGGGGATTACAATGAGCAGTTCTTC	CATSDFAGGDYNEQFF
TRBV7-2	TRBD1	-	TRBJ2-5	TGTGCCAGCAGCTTAGTACAGGGGGCCCAAGAGACCCAGTACTTC	CASSLVQGAQETQYF
TRBV3-1	TRBD1	few	TRBJ1-2	TGTGCCAGCAGCCAAGGGACAGGGATCGGCTATGGCTACACCTTC	CASSQGTGIGYGYTF
TRBV7-2	TRBD1	few	TRBJ1-2	TGTGCCAGCAGTGGCCCAGGGGGCCTTCTTTATGGCTACACCTTC	CASSGPGGLLYGYTF